This T cell receptor beta chain appears in the sequencing data of a study of shared clonotypes between healthy human individuals. Turning to the study itself: The cohort comprised a couple of women and a few men. Their ages spanned 18 to 49 years. Per donor, three plates held CD4 naive cells, three held CD4 memory, two held CD8 naive and one held CD8 memory. Study-level results: Clonotypes that were shared across a few donors made up approximately 5% of naive CD4 clonotypes. Across subsets, estimated richness was generally greater for naive than for memory populations.

Germline V gene sequence: CDR1 KGHSH, CDR2 LQKENI. V lost 3 bases and J lost 9, with 8 bases in between. CDR3 length: 11 amino acids. On this clone itself: Antigen unknown.

Measured with immunoSEQ multiplex PCR; TCRdb has only the in-frame clones, and not every one. This sample has 2,500,000 or so clones, with 85% to 95% found just once. This TCR was recovered from a man aged 18 to 29 in good health. Sequencing used naive CD4+ T cells sorted from blood. Indicated subset: CD45RA+ positively selected. The chain has TRBV18 and TRBJ2-5; D gene ambiguous. CDR3: CASSPLASQYF. CDR3 coding DNA: TGTGCCAGCTCACCTCTCGCCTCCCAGTACTTC.